The sample holds many counts of the clone carrying this T cell receptor (beta chain). Its antigen remains unidentified. These data belong to a study of beta chain features in type 1 diabetes. The CDR3 covers 15 residues. The germline CDR1 and CDR2 sequences are ENHRY and SYGVKD. Trimming at V came to 0 bases and at J to 9 bases, leaving 8 bases not matched to a gene. By way of CD45RO/CCR7/CD25/CD127/CD95/CD27, the CD4+ regulatory, stem cell-like memory, central memory and naive cells were sorted. The purity of all sorted populations exceeded 98%. The entirety of the isolated RNA underwent reverse transcription, so expressed TCRB transcripts were sequenced. Generated by immunoSEQ multiplex PCR, the TCRdb table keeps only in-frame clones and is missing some. Among over 100,000 clones listed, 16% were seen once. Study-wide results and caveats: Insertions at VDJ junctions were less frequent in type 1 diabetes patients. These patients also deleted more nucleotides at the same junctions. Although PCR might favor shorter templates, it would do so equally in patients and controls. Among patients with Type 1 diabetes, TCRB CDR3s were moderately but significantly shorter in every one of the four CD4+ subsets.

The receptor's source is a man younger than 45 with type 1 diabetes. This chain joins TRBV10-3 and TRBJ2-1, with 7 bases matching TRBD1. The sequencing sample was made of central memory CD4+ T cells from blood. The DNA of the CDR3 is TGTGCCATCAGTGAGTCGCCGACAGGGAATGGTGAGCAGTTCTTC. It is translated as CAISESPTGNGEQFF.